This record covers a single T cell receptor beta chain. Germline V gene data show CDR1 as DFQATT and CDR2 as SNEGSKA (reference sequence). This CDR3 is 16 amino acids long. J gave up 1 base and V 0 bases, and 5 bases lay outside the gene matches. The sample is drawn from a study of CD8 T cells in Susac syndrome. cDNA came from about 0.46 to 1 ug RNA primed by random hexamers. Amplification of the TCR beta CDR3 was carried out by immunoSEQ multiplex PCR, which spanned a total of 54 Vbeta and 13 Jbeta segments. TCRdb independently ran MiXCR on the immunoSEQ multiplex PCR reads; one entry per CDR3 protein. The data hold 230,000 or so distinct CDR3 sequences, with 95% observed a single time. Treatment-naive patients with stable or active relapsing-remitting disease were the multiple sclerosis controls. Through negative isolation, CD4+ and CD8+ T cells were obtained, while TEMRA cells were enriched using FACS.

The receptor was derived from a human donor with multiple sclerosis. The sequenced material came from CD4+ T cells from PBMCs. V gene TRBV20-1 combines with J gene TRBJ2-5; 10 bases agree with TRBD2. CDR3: CSARDPAGGVQETQYF. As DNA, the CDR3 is TGCAGTGCTAGAGACCCAGCGGGAGGGGTCCAAGAGACCCAGTACTTC.